This T cell receptor (beta chain) was documented in a study of molecular identifiers for immune sequencing clone quantification. Germline V gene data show CDR1 as MDHEN and CDR2 as SYDVKM. The CDR3 spans 15 residues. Trimming took 5 bases from V and 4 from J; bases not matched to a gene: 8. Sorting was used to obtain naive CD8 T cells (CD8+CD4-CCR7+CD45RA+). This clonotype appeared many times. Its antigen is not known. Broader study findings: Sizes of highly expanded clones could be underestimated through identical TCRs sharing a barcode. More than 98% of effector molecules, versus under 1% of naive-cell molecules, belonged to clones above 20 RNA copies.

TCRdb ran MiXCR on the PCR reads and lists one entry per CDR3 protein. Of about 510,000 distinct CDR3 sequences detected, 20% to 25% appear once; the ten largest clones hold more than 0.8%. Material: naive CD8+ T cells from blood, with Jurkat cell RNA spiked in. The subset is: FACS-sorted CD8+CD4-CCR7+CD45RA+ naive T cells. This TCR was recovered from a human donor in good health. Some libraries in this study had Jurkat cell RNA spiked in. The chain carries TRBV28 and TRBJ1-5; TRBD1 aligns across 7 bases. CDR3 sequence: CASSLRQGENQPQHF. In DNA form, the CDR3 reads TGTGCCAGCAGTCTCCGACAGGGAGAGAATCAGCCCCAGCATTTT.